This entry features one T cell receptor beta chain sequence. Which antigen it targets is not known. No qualities accompany the bases; no much larger clone lies one base away. For sequencing of the TCRbeta CDR3 region, genomic DNA was extracted from the sorted cells. TCRbeta CDR3 regions were sequenced using the immunoSEQ Assay. As stored in TCRdb, this immuneACCESS dataset retains in-frame rearrangements with V and J assigned. A fraction of the clones does not appear; measured against another copy, unresolved V genes explain less than half of the discrepancy, and the remainder lacks a known reason. The sample table shows 67,000 or so clones, and about 85% are seen once. About 3.7% of the sample comes from the top ten. This entry is derived from a study of OX40 agonist ivuxolimab in advanced cancers. Describing the broader study: Ivuxolimab, which targeted the costimulatory receptor OX40 (CD134), was an agonistic, fully human IgG2 monoclonal antibody. Among the roughly 52 dose-escalation patients, approximately 20 had hepatocellular carcinoma, roughly 15 melanoma, 9 renal cell carcinoma and 9 head and neck cancer. Three dose-escalation patients achieved partial responses, one with hepatocellular carcinoma and two with cutaneous melanoma. The dose-escalation cohort was 80% to 90% male with a mean age of roughly 60 years, ranging from roughly 23 to 79. Prior anti-PD-1, anti-PD-L1 or anti-CTLA-4 therapy was permitted, and checkpoint inhibitors had been received by around 39% of dose-escalation patients. The paper covers the monotherapy dose-escalation part of the phase I ivuxolimab trial, which included N of about 56 patients. The point of sequencing TCRbeta in the periphery was to test whether ivuxolimab changed TCR sequence diversity and drove clonal T-cell expansion. Intravenous ivuxolimab was administered to patients every 2 weeks at six dose levels: 0.01, 0.1, 0.3, 1.5, 3 and 10 mg/kg. The paper's findings and limits, for the study overall: At doses of 0.1 to 3.0 mg/kg, clonal expansion of both CD4+ and CD8+ blood T cells was observed from baseline to week 6. After ivuxolimab, expanded clones were on average more numerous among CD8+ T cells than among CD4+ T cells. Low levels of normalized T-cell clonal expansion were also seen in some nonresponding patients. Antigen specificity was not determined for the clonally expanded peripheral T cells. In the 0.1-3.0 mg/kg groups, partial responders were among the patients with the lowest normalized peripheral clonal expansion, particularly in CD8+ T cells.

Patients with a history of autoimmune disease or receiving systemic immunosuppression were excluded from the trial. Peripheral blood for TCR sequencing was drawn from every dose cohort at baseline, at cycle 4 day 1 and at cycle 7 day 1. The samples were taken from a phase I, first-in-human, multicenter, open-label dose-escalation trial of ivuxolimab. The trial enrolled adults with locally advanced or metastatic head and neck squamous cell, hepatocellular, melanoma or renal cell carcinoma. Before TCR sequencing, CD4+ T cells and CD8+ T cells from peripheral blood were sorted into separate populations. The specimen was CD4+ or CD8+ T cells sorted from blood, collected in a trial of the OX40 agonist ivuxolimab. This TCR was sampled from an adult with an advanced solid tumor such as melanoma, head and neck, liver or kidney cancer.

The DNA sequence follows: TGCGCCAGCAGCTTGGGAGGGACAGGGGTAACTGAAGCTTTCTTT. The resulting protein is CASSLGGTGVTEAFF. The chain joins TRBV5-1 to TRBJ1-1, and TRBD1 aligns with 10 junction nucleotides. The CDR3 holds 15 amino acids from the cysteine to the phenylalanine. Kept here is only the CDR3 DNA, which spans 45 bases and is read in frame from base 1. According to the germline V gene, CDR1 reads SGHRS and CDR2 reads YFSETQ. V is cut back by 0 bases and J by 5 bases, with 4 bases in the junction unmatched.